The 6 T cell receptor beta chains in this list originate from one sample, sequenced in a study of CD8 T cells in Susac syndrome (dated by TCRdb to between 2018 and 2021). The library relied on the immunoSEQ multiplex PCR assay. RNA was extracted with the RNeasy kit and roughly 0.5 to 1 ug was reverse transcribed using random hexamers. The public reads were quality trimmed at Q25 with fastp and then assembled into clones with MiXCR by TCRdb, keeping productive beta chains. CDR3 protein duplicates are merged, each entry listing the most common genes and DNA. The sample records a few hundred thousand distinct CDR3 sequences, over 75% of which are singletons. The ten largest clones take up around 0.22% of the sample. The specimen sequenced was CD8+ T cells from PBMCs. These receptor sequences come from a human donor with multiple sclerosis.

CDR3 protein: CASSQGLFNNYGYTF. The CDR3 bases are TGCGCCAGCAGCCAAGGGCTATTTAATAACTATGGCTACACCTTC. This chain joins TRBV4-3 and TRBJ1-2; D gene uncertain. Germline V gene data show CDR1 as LGHNA and CDR2 as YSLEER. The length of the CDR3 is 15 residues. Deletions cut 1 base from V and 1 base from J, with 10 bases between.

V usage is TRBV9 and J usage is TRBJ1-1; D is possibly TRBD1 (5 bases). Germline CDR1 SGDLS, CDR2 YYNGEE. Trimming cost V 0 bases and J 1 base, with 7 bases left between them. The CDR3 length is 14 residues. CDR3 sequence reads: CASSVGQTNTEAFF. The CDR3 nucleotides are TGTGCCAGCAGCGTAGGACAGACGAACACTGAAGCTTTCTTT.

This chain joins TRBV19 and TRBJ2-7, with D perhaps TRBD2 (6 bases). CDR3 length: 14 amino acids. Germline CDR1 and CDR2: LNHDA and SQIVND (reference sequence). With 5 bases removed from V and 3 bases from J, the gap between germline ends came to 14 bases. CDR3 protein: CASSHYSGNYEQYF. As DNA, the CDR3 is TGTGCCAGTAGTCACTATAGCGGAAACTACGAGCAGTACTTC.

The rearrangement uses TRBV6-5 and TRBJ1-1; no firm D call. Between the trimmed V and J ends, which lost 2 bases and 2 bases, there was a span of 9 bases. Looked up from germline, CDR1 is MNHEY and CDR2 is SVGAGI. The CDR3 length is 14 residues. CDR3 nucleotide sequence: TGTGCCAGCAGTTACACGAACCCAAACACTGAAGCTTTCTTT. Residues: CASSYTNPNTEAFF.

This clonotype was recorded a few times. This chain links TRBV19 with TRBJ2-7, with a tentative D call TRBD2 (5 bases). V gave up 3 bases and J gave up 4 bases, with 22 bases separating them. The germline CDR1 and CDR2 sequences are LNHDA and SQIVND (reference sequence). This CDR3 contains 17 residues. This CDR3 reads CASSIQLGVTGPYEQYF. In DNA, the CDR3 is TGTGCCAGTAGTATTCAGCTGGGAGTGACGGGCCCATACGAGCAGTACTTC.

About this clonotype: One end of the junction is discordant with germline, which a read error may explain. The V and J genes are TRBV11-2 and TRBJ2-1; 13 bases align to TRBD2. The CDR3 covers 18 residues. The V gene's germline CDR1 is SGHAT and CDR2 FQNNGV. CDR3 amino acids: CASSLETSGRAGYNEQFF. In DNA, the CDR3 is TGTGCCAGCAGCCTAGAAACTAGCGGGAGGGCCGGCTACAATGAGCAGTTCTTC.